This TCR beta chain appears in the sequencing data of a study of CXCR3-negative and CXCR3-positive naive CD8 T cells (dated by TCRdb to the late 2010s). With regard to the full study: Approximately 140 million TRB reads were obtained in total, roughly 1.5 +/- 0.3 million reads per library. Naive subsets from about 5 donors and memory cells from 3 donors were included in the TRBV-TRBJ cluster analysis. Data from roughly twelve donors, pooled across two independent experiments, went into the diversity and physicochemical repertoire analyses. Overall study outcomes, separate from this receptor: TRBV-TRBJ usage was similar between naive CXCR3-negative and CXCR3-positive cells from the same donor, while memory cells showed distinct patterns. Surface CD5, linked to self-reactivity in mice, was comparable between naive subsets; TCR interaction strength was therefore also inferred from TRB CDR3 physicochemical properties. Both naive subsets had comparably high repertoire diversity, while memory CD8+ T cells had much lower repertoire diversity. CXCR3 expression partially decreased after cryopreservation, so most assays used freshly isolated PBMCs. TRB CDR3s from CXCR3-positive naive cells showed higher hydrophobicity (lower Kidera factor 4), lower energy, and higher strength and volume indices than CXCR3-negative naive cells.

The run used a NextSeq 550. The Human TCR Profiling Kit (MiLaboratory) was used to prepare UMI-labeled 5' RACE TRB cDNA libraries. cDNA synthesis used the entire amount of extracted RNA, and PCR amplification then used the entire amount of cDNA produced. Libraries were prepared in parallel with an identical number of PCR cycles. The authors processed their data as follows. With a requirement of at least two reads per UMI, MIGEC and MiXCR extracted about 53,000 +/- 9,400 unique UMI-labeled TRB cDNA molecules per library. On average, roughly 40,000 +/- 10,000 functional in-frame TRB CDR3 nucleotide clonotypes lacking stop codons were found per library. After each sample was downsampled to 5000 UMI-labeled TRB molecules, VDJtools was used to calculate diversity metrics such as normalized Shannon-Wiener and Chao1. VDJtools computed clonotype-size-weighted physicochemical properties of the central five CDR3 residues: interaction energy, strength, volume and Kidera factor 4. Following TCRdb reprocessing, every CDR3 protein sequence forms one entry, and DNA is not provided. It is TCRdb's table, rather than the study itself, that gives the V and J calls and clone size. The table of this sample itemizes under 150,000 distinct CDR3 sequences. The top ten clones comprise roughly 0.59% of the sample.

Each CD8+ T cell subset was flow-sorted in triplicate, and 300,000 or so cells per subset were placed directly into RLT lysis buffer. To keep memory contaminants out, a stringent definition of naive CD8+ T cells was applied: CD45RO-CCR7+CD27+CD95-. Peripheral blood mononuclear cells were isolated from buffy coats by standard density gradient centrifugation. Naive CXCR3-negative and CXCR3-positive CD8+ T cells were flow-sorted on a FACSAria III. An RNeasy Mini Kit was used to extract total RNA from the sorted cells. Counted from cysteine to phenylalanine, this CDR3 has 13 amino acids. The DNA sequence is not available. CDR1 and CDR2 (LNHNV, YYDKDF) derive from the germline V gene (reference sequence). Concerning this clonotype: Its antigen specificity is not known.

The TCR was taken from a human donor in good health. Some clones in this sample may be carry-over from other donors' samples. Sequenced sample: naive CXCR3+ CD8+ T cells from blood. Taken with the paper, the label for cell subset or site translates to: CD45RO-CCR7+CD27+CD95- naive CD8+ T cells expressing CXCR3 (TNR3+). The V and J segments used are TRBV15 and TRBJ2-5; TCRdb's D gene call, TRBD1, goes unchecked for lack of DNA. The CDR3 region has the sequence CATSGQPQETQYF.